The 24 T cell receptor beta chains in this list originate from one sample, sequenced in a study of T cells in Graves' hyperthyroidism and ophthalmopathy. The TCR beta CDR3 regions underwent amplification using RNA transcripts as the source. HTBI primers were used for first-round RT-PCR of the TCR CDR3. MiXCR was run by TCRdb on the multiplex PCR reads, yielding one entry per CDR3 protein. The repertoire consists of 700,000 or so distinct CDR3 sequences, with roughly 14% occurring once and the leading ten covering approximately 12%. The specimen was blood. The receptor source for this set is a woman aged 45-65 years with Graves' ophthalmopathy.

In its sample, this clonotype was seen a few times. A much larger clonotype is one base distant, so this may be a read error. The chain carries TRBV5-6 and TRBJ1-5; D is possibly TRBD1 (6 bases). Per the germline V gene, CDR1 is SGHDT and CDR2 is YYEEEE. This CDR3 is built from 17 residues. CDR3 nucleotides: TGTGCCGGCAGCTTGGGGGCAGGGCTAAACGGCAATCAGCCCCAGCATTTT. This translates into CAGSLGAGLNGNQPQHF. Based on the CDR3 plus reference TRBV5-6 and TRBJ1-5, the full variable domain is DAGVTQSPTHLIKTRGQQVTLRCSPKSGHDTVSWYQQALGQGPQFIFQYYEEEERQRGNFPDRFSGHQFPNYSSELNVNALLLGDSALYLCAGSLGAGLNGNQPQHFGDGTRLSIL.

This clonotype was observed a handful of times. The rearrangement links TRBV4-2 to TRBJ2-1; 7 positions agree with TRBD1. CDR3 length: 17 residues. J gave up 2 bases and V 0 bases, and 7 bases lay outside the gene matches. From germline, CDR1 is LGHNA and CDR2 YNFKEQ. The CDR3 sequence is CASSQEWRQGAYNEQFF. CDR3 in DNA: TGTGCCAGCAGCCAAGAATGGCGTCAGGGGGCCTACAATGAGCAGTTCTTC.

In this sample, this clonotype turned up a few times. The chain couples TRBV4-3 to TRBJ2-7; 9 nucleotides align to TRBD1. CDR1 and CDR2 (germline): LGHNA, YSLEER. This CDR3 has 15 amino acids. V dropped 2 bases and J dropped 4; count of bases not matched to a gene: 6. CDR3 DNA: TGCGCCAGCAGCCAATGGACAGGGGTGGGTTACGAGCAGTACTTC. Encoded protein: CASSQWTGVGYEQYF.

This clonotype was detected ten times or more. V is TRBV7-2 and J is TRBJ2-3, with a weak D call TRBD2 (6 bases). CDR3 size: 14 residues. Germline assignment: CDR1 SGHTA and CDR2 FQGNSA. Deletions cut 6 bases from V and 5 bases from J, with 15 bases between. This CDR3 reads CASRVGGVLDTQYF. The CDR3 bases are TGTGCCAGCAGGGTCGGAGGGGTGTTAGATACGCAGTATTTT.

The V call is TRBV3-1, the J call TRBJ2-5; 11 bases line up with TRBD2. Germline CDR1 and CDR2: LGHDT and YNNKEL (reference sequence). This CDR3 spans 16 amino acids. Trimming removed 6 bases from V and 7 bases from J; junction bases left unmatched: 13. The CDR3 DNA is TGTGCCAGCAGTCGAGGAGGGACCGGGACTAGCGGGACCCAGTACTTC. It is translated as CASSRGGTGTSGTQYF.

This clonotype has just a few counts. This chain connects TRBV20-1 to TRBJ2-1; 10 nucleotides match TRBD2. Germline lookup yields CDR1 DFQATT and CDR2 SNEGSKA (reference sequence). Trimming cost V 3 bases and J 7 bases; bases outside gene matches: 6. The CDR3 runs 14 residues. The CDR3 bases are TGCAGTGCTAGGGCCCTAGCGGGAGCTAATGAGCAGTTCTTC. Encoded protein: CSARALAGANEQFF.

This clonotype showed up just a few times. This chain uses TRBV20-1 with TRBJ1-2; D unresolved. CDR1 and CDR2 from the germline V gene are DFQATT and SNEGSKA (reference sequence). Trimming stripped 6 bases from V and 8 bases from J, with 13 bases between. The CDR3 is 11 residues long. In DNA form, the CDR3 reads TGCAGTGCCCCCACCCATACGGGCTACACCTTC. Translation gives CSAPTHTGYTF.

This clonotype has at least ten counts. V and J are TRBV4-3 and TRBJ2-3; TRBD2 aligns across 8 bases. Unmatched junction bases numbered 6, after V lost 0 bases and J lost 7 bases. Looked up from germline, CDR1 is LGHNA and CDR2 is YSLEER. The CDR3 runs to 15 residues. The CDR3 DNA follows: TGCGCCAGCAGCCAAGATTCTAGCGGGCGGTATACGCAGTATTTT. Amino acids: CASSQDSSGRYTQYF.

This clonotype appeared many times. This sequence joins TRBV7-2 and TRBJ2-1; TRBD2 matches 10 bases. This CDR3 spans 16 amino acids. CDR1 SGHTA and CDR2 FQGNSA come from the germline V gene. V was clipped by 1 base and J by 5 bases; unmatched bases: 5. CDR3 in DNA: TGTGCCAGCAGCTTAGAGCTAGCGGGAGTCCACAATGAGCAGTTCTTC. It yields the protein CASSLELAGVHNEQFF.

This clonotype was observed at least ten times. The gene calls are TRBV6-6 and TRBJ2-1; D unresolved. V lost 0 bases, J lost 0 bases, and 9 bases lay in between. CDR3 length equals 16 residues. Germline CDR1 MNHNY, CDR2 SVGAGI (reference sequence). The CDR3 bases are TGTGCCAGCAGTTACTCGAACCCGAGCTCCTACAATGAGCAGTTCTTC. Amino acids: CASSYSNPSSYNEQFF.

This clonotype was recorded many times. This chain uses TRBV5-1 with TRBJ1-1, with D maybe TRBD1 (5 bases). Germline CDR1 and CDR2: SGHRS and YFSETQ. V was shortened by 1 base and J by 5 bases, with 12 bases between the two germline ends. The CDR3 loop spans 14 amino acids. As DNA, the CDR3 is TGCGCCAGCAGCTTGCAGGTAGGGGTGACTGAAGCTTTCTTT. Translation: CASSLQVGVTEAFF.

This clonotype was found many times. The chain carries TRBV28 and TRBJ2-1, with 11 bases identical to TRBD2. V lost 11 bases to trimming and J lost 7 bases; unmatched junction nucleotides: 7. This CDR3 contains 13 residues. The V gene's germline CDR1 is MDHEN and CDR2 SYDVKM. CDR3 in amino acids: CAGTTSGINEQFF. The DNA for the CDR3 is TGTGCCGGCACGACTAGCGGGATTAATGAGCAGTTCTTC.

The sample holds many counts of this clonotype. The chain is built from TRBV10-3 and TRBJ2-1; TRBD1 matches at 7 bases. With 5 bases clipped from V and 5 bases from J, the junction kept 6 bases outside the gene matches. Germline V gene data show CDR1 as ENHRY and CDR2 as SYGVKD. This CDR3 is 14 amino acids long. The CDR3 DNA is TGTGCCATCAGTCCGGGACAGATAGACAATGAGCAGTTCTTC. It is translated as CAISPGQIDNEQFF.

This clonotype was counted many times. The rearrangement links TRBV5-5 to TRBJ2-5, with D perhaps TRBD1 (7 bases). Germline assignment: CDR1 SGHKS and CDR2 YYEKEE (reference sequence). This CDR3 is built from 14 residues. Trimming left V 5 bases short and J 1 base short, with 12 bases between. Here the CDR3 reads CASRSQGGQETQYF. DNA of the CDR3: TGTGCCAGCAGATCCCAGGGGGGCCAAGAGACCCAGTACTTC. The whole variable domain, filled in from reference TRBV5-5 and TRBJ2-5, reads DAGVTQSPTHLIKTRGQQVTLRCSPISGHKSVSWYQQVLGQGPQFIFQYYEKEERGRGNFPDRFSARQFPNYSSELNVNALLLGDSALYLCASRSQGGQETQYFGPGTRLLVL.

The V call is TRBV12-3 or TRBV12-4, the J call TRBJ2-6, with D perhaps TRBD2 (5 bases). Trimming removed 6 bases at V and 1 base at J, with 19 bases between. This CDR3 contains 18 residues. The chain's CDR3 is CASRTKLGWSSGANVLTF. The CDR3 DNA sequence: TGTGCCAGCAGGACCAAACTAGGTTGGTCTTCTGGGGCCAACGTCCTGACTTTC.

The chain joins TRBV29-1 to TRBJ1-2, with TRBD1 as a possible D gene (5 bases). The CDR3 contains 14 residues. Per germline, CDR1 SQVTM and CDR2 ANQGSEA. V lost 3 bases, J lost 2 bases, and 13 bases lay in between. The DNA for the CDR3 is TGCAGCGTTGATTCGAGTTCAGGGAACTATGGCTACACCTTC. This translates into CSVDSSSGNYGYTF.

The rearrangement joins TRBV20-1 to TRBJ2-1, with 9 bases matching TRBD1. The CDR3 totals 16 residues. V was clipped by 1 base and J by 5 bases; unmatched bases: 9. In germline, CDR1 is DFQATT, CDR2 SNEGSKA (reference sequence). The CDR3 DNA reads TGCAGTGCTAGAGCTTTCGGACAGGGGAAGGACAATGAGCAGTTCTTC. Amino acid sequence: CSARAFGQGKDNEQFF.

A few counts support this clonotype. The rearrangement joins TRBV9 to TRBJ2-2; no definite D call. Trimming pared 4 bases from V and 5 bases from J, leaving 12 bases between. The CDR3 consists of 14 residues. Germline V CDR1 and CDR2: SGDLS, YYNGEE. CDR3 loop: CASSSYGDTGELFF. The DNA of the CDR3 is TGTGCCAGCAGCTCGTACGGCGATACCGGGGAGCTGTTTTTT.

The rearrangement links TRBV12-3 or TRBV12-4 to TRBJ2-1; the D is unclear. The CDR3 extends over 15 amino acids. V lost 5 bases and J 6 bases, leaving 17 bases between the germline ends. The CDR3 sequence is CASSPPAWAANEQFF. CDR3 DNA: TGTGCCAGCAGTCCCCCCGCTTGGGCCGCCAATGAGCAGTTCTTC.

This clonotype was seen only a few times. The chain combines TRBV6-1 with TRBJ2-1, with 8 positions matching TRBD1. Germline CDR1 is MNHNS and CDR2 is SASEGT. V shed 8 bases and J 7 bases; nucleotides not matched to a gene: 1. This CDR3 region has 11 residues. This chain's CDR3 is CASRTGNEQFF. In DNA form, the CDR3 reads TGTGCCAGCCGGACAGGGAATGAGCAGTTCTTC.

The DNA of the CDR3 is TGCAGTGCAGGGACTAGCGGGAGTTTAGATACGCAGTATTTT. Its translation is CSAGTSGSLDTQYF. The genes are TRBV20-1 and TRBJ2-3; 14 nucleotides agree with TRBD2. The CDR3 totals 14 residues. Germline values: CDR1 DFQATT, CDR2 SNEGSKA (reference sequence). The J segment lost 5 bases and the V segment lost 6 bases, leaving 4 bases of the junction unmatched.

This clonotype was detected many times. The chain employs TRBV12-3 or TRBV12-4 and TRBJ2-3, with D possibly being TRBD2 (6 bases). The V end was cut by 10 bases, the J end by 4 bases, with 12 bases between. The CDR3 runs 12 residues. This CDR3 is CATRRVADTQYF. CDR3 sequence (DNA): TGTGCCACGAGGAGGGTGGCAGATACGCAGTATTTT.

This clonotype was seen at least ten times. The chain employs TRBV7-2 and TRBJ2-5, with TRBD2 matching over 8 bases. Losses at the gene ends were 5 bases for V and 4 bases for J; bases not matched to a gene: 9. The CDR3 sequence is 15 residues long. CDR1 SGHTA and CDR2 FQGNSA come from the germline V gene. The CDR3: CASSRPGTSIETQYF. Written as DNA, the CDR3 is TGTGCCAGCAGCCGTCCCGGGACTAGTATAGAGACCCAGTACTTC.

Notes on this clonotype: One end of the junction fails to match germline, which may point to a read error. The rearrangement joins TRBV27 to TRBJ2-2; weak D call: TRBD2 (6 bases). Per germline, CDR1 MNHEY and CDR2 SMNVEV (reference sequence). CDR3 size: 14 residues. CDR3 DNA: TGTGCCAGCAGTTTATCCAGTAACACCGGGGGGCTGTTTTTT. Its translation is CASSLSSNTGGLFF.